This T cell receptor beta chain was sequenced in a study of blood T cell repertoires in COVID-19 (TCRdb year 2020). Regarding the research as a whole: Samples covering the acute and convalescent phases of COVID-19 were provided by collaborators in the United States, Italy and Spain. The prospective study material was composed of cDNA or gDNA derived from T cells, B-cell-depleted T cells, or PBMCs. Deeply sampled blood TCRbeta repertoires from subjects exposed to, actively infected with, or recovered from COVID-19 were included in the dataset. The repertoires were released in a freely available public database meant as a resource for research on the immune response to SARS-CoV-2. The sample metadata nearly always contained a de-identified subject ID, COVID-19 status, age in years and sex. Where available, HLA class I and class II types were taken from metadata supplied by the sample provider and were not determined by assay-based typing. Samples were obtained from the ongoing ImmuneRACE study (first 160 participants) and from 1,254 subjects provided by 6 global collaborators. Points the paper makes about the study in general: How much clinical and demographic metadata was included differed by source and by participant, and the metadata was provided uncurated.

The germline V and J ends show losses of 1 base and 5 bases respectively, and no gene match explains 3 bases of the junction. As encoded in the germline V gene, CDR1 is KGHSY while CDR2 is FQNENV. From its cysteine to its phenylalanine, the CDR3 spans 14 amino acids. The DNA shown is the 42-base CDR3, in frame from base 1. In the prospective study, participants were roughly 18 to 100 years old, resided in around 25 geographic areas of the United States, and were enrolled through a virtual design. To assign participants to cohorts, the prospective study relied on clinical history that participants themselves reported in a screening survey and a study questionnaire. Mobile phlebotomists in the prospective study collected whole blood, serum and a nasopharyngeal or oropharyngeal swab from every participant. Over a roughly 2-month period, participants in the prospective study had the option of providing additional blood draws and questionnaires. Before DNA extraction, prospective study blood samples were shipped either frozen or at room temperature.

TCRbeta CDR3 regions were amplified from genomic DNA by means of the immunoSEQ Assay, a bias-controlled multiplex PCR. From the authors' description of their analysis: Within the assay, amplification of reference gene primers was used to estimate how many nucleated cells each sample contained. To quantify the absolute abundance of each unique TCRbeta CDR3 rearrangement, sequence reads were collapsed and filtered. For each sample, productive Simpson clonality was calculated by taking the square root of Simpson's diversity index across productive rearrangements. TCRdb took over this immuneACCESS table, retaining in-frame rearrangements with V and J assigned. Such tables are incomplete; in checked studies, under half of the missing clones stem from an unresolved V gene, and the remainder is unexplained. V and J calls and clone size are given by that table; D and trimming were obtained from the DNA. This sample is represented by fewer than 300,000 clones; about 91% of them were singletons. The top ten clones comprise approximately 1.2% of the sample.

A note on this clone: Its cognate antigen has yet to be identified. The sample holds no much larger clone one base away, and base qualities are not on file.

In this chain, TRBV16 is recombined with TRBJ2-5; 8 bases in the middle match TRBD1. The sample taken for sequencing was PBMCs or T cells enriched from blood (not recorded which). The TCR sequence derives from a woman aged 40 to 50 with acute COVID-19. The CDR3 protein: CASSQWTGRETQYF. The bases read TGTGCCAGCAGCCAATGGACAGGGCGGGAGACCCAGTACTTC.